The rows below give T cell receptor beta chains drawn from one sample of a study of blood T cell repertoires in COVID-19. Here immunoSEQ multiplex PCR was the method, and the copy in TCRdb shows in-frame clones only, minus some. This sample yields some 290,000 clones, of which about 85% are seen a single time; 3.6% belongs to the top ten. The sample was peripheral blood. These receptors were obtained from a man younger than 35 with active or convalescent COVID-19. Both conserved end residues are part of each CDR3. Fields, in order: D gene, clone size, J gene, V gene, CDR3 DNA, CDR3 protein. The D gene is left open where the match is weak. A clone size is listed for some rows: how often the clone was seen (once, few, many), or a class if it is expanded.

- - TRBJ1-5 TRBV2 TGTGCCAGCAGCCAGGACAGTAGCAATCAGCCCCAGCATTTT CASSQDSSNQPQHF
TRBD1 once TRBJ1-2 TRBV11-2 TGTGCCAGCAGCTTAGACACAGGGGGCGCCTATGGCTACACCTTC CASSLDTGGAYGYTF
TRBD2 - TRBJ2-3 TRBV4-1 TGCGCCAGCAGCCAAGCGGGGGGGCGTATTATAGATACGCAGTATTTT CASSQAGGRIIDTQYF
TRBD1 - TRBJ2-7 TRBV11-3 TGTGCCAGCAGCCGAGACAGGGGGCTCAACGAGCAGTACTTC CASSRDRGLNEQYF
- - TRBJ2-2 TRBV7-6 TGTGCCAGCAGCCAAGAGGACAGTCTCCTTGTCGGGGAGCTGTTTTTT CASSQEDSLLVGELFF
- once TRBJ1-1 TRBV6-5 TGTGCCTCAAGGGGCGCGGGAACTGAAGCTTTCTTT CASRGAGTEAFF
TRBD1 - TRBJ2-7 TRBV14 TGTGCCAGCAGTCAAATCAGGGGGCCGGGCGAGCAGTACTTC CASSQIRGPGEQYF
- - TRBJ2-7 TRBV5-1 TGCGCCAGCAGCTTGCCGACAAACAGGGACCCCTACGAGCAGTACTTC CASSLPTNRDPYEQYF
- - TRBJ2-7 TRBV19 TGTGCCAGTAGTTCACGGAGAGGGTCCTACGAGCAGTACTTC CASSSRRGSYEQYF
TRBD1 - TRBJ2-5 TRBV10-3 TGTGCCATCAGTCAATTGGGACAGGGAATGGAGACCCAGTACTTC CAISQLGQGMETQYF
- - TRBJ1-5 TRBV7-2 TGTGCCAGCGGAGTGGATAGCAATCAGCCCCAGCATTTT CASGVDSNQPQHF
TRBD2 - TRBJ2-7 TRBV24-1 TGTGCCACCAGTGGGGGGGGCTCCTACGAGCAGTACTTC CATSGGGSYEQYF
- - TRBJ1-1 TRBV7-9 TGTGCCAGCAGCCAAGGCCGGGGGGCGCAAAGGCAAACTGAAGCTTTCTTT CASSQGRGAQRQTEAFF
- - TRBJ1-6 TRBV6-2/TRBV6-3 TGTGCCAGCAGTTTCAGACGAGGACTGGCGAATTCACCCCTCCACTTT CASSFRRGLANSPLHF
TRBD1 - TRBJ1-2 TRBV6-1 TGTGCCAGCAGTGAGATGGACAGGGCGCATGGCTACACCTTC CASSEMDRAHGYTF
- - TRBJ1-1 TRBV29-1 TGCAGCGTTGAAGATATACGGGGCGGAGGGGCTTTCTTT CSVEDIRGGGAFF
TRBD2 - TRBJ2-3 TRBV5-1 TGCGCCAGCAGGACTAGCGGGGGGTTCACAGATACGCAGTATTTT CASRTSGGFTDTQYF
TRBD2 - TRBJ2-1 TRBV13 TGTGCCAGCAGCTTAGGTGTAGCGGGGAACAATGAGCAGTTCTTC CASSLGVAGNNEQFF
- few TRBJ2-7 TRBV4-3 TGCGCCAGCAGCCAGATGATTGGGCCGCTGTACGAGCAGTACTTC CASSQMIGPLYEQYF
TRBD1 few TRBJ1-2 TRBV11-1 TGTGCCAGCAGCGGGCGGACAGGGGGCCTTAACTATGGCTACACCTTC CASSGRTGGLNYGYTF
TRBD2 - TRBJ2-7 TRBV20-1 TGCAGTGCTAGTAGCGGGAGATACGAGCAGTACTTC CSASSGRYEQYF
- - TRBJ2-5 TRBV10-1 TGCGCCAGCAGTGAAACTCCCGAGGAGACCCAGTACTTC CASSETPEETQYF
- - TRBJ2-2 TRBV5-4 TGTGCCAGCAGCACTCAAGCGAACACCGGGGAGCTGTTTTTT CASSTQANTGELFF
TRBD2 - TRBJ2-3 TRBV7-8 TGTGCCAGCAGCCCGGGACTAGCGGGAGTGGATACGCAGTATTTT CASSPGLAGVDTQYF
TRBD1 few TRBJ2-5 TRBV11-2 TGTGCCAGCAGCTTAGACCCCGGGGCAGGGGGAGAGACCCAGTACTTC CASSLDPGAGGETQYF
- - TRBJ1-2 TRBV7-3 TGTGCCAGCAGCTTAAGTGAGGGCGGCTATGGCTACACCTTC CASSLSEGGYGYTF
- - TRBJ1-5 TRBV28 TGTGCCAGCCTGGGCAGGAGGCCGTCCCAGCATTTT CASLGRRPSQHF
- - TRBJ2-5 TRBV11-3 TGTGCCAGCAGCCCCGGTCCCCAGACCCAGTACTTC CASSPGPQTQYF
TRBD1 - TRBJ2-4 TRBV2 TGTGCCAGCAGGAGGACAGGGGCCAAAAACATTCAGTACTTC CASRRTGAKNIQYF
- - TRBJ2-3 TRBV4-3 TGCGCCAGCAGCCAAGGCCAGTTACCAGATACGCAGTATTTT CASSQGQLPDTQYF
TRBD1 - TRBJ1-1 TRBV5-1 TGCGCCAGCAGCTTGGCACAGGGGGCGTTGGACACTGAAGCTTTCTTT CASSLAQGALDTEAFF
- once TRBJ1-5 TRBV4-3 TGCGCCAGCAGCCAAGATTTGGGTCAGACTTATCAGCCCCAGCATTTT CASSQDLGQTYQPQHF
- once TRBJ2-3 TRBV30 TGTGCCTGGAGTGCGGGGGTGGGGGCAGATACGCAGTATTTT CAWSAGVGADTQYF
TRBD2 - TRBJ2-5 TRBV27 TGTGCCAGCAGTCCCGGACTAGCGGGGGGGAAGACCCAGTACTTC CASSPGLAGGKTQYF
- once TRBJ2-2 TRBV9 TGTGCCAGCAGCGCCCGGGGGCGGGAGAGCGGGGAGCTGTTTTTT CASSARGRESGELFF
- - TRBJ2-2 TRBV15 TGTGCCACCAGCGGGTCTAGAGTCACCGGGGAGCTGTTTTTT CATSGSRVTGELFF
TRBD2 - TRBJ2-1 TRBV7-9 TGTGCCAGCAGCAGTAGCGGGAGTGACTACAATGAGCAGTTCTTC CASSSSGSDYNEQFF
- - TRBJ2-2 TRBV11-2 TGTGCCAGCAGCCCCGCCGGTGGTCCACCGAACACCGGGGAGCTGTTTTTT CASSPAGGPPNTGELFF
TRBD1 once TRBJ1-5 TRBV14 TGTGCCAGCAGCCGTGACAGGGCCCAATATAGTAGCAATCAGCCCCAGCATTTT CASSRDRAQYSSNQPQHF
- once TRBJ2-6 TRBV5-4 TGTGCCAGCACCCTATCTGGGGCCAACGTCCTGACTTTC CASTLSGANVLTF
TRBD1 - TRBJ1-1 TRBV6-5 TGTGCCAGCAGGATGGACAGGGACACTGAAGCTTTCTTT CASRMDRDTEAFF
TRBD2 - TRBJ2-2 TRBV3-1/TRBV3-2 TGTGCCAGCAGCCAAGTAACTAGCGGGGGCACGGGCGGGGAGCTGTTTTTT CASSQVTSGGTGGELFF
- - TRBJ2-2 TRBV21-1 TGTGCCAGCAGCAACCAACTCGCCGGACAGCCCTGTCTCACCGGGGAGCTGTTTTTT CASSNQLAGQPCLTGELFF
- few TRBJ1-2 TRBV6-5 TGTGCCAGCTTGATGGCAGGATCCTTGTTCTACACCTTC CASLMAGSLFYTF
- - TRBJ1-1 TRBV28 TGTGCCAGCAGTTTAGGGTGGGGCCCCGCTTTCTTT CASSLGWGPAFF
TRBD1 - TRBJ1-5 TRBV10-1 TGCGCCAGCAGGGGGGGACAGCCCCACAATCAGCCCCAGCATTTT CASRGGQPHNQPQHF
TRBD1 - TRBJ2-1 TRBV2 TGTGCCAGCAGTGTGGTCCCCAGGGGGCAGCAGTTCTTC CASSVVPRGQQFF
TRBD2 - TRBJ2-2 TRBV7-3 TGTGCCAGCAGCTTAGAGTCTAGCGGGAACGGGGAGCTGTTTTTT CASSLESSGNGELFF
- - TRBJ1-4 TRBV2 TGTGCCAGCACGGGTCGAGGGCGTAGTGAAAAACTGTTTTTT CASTGRGRSEKLFF
TRBD1 - TRBJ1-6 TRBV29-1 TGCAGCGTCAAGAGGACAGGGGAAAATTCACCCCTCCACTTT CSVKRTGENSPLHF
- once TRBJ2-2 TRBV12-1 TGTGCCAGCAGCCCCGTAAGGACTAGCGGGAGGGCGACCGGGGAGCTGTTTTTT CASSPVRTSGRATGELFF
TRBD1 - TRBJ1-1 TRBV3-1/TRBV3-2 TGTGCCAGCAGCCTGGCCCGGGACAGAGAAGCTTTCTTT CASSLARDREAFF
- few TRBJ1-1 TRBV18 TGTGCCAGCTCACCTCCTGCTGGACAGAACACTGAAGCTTTCTTT CASSPPAGQNTEAFF
TRBD1 - TRBJ2-4 TRBV11-3 TGTGCCAGCAGCGAGGGGACAGGTGGACAGTACTTC CASSEGTGGQYF
TRBD2 - TRBJ2-3 TRBV18 TGTGCCAGCTCACCCCGCGGGAGGACCCGGACAGATACGCAGTATTTT CASSPRGRTRTDTQYF